The rows below give T cell receptor beta chains drawn from one sample of a study of blood T cells in healthy people across ages. One entry per CDR3 protein, called by TCRdb with MiXCR from the 5' RACE reads. The data hold fewer than 2,000,000 distinct CDR3 sequences, with approximately 40% observed a single time. The sequenced sample was blood. These receptors were obtained from a human donor in good health. Each CDR3 is given with its conserved first and last residue. The D gene is left open where the match is weak. The size entry is marked missing in some rows and otherwise reads once, few, many or a size class.

NA | TRBJ1-1 | NA | TRBV6-5 | CASSWDGSNTEAFF | TGTGCCAGCAGTTGGGACGGGTCAAACACTGAAGCTTTCTTT
NA | TRBJ2-3 | NA | TRBV15 | CATSNRAASTDAQYF | TGTGCCACCAGCAATCGGGCTGCCTCCACAGATGCGCAGTATTTT
NA | TRBJ1-2 | TRBD1 | TRBV5-1 | CASSLGGGGPSRGYTF | TGCGCCAGCAGCTTGGGAGGGGGCGGACCGTCTCGTGGCTACACCTTC
NA | TRBJ2-6 | NA | TRBV10-3 | CAISEDPGWQTPDSGANVLTF | TGTGCCATCAGTGAGGACCCGGGATGGCAGACCCCTGACTCTGGGGCCAACGTCCTGACTTTC
NA | TRBJ2-2 | NA | TRBV29-1 | CSVDRTATGELFF | TGCAGCGTTGATCGGACCGCAACCGGGGAGCTGTTTTTT
NA | TRBJ2-1 | TRBD2 | TRBV20-1 | CSASELAGGVLWGYNEQFF | TGCAGTGCTAGTGAGCTAGCGGGGGGCGTCCTGTGGGGCTACAATGAGCAGTTCTTC
NA | TRBJ2-1 | NA | TRBV7-2 | CASSLVGYWENSYNEQFF | TGTGCCAGCAGCTTAGTCGGGTACTGGGAGAACTCCTACAATGAGCAGTTCTTC
NA | TRBJ2-1 | NA | TRBV5-4 | CASSLLTRDEQFF | TGTGCCAGCAGCCTCCTGACTAGAGACGAGCAGTTCTTC
NA | TRBJ2-3 | TRBD2 | TRBV5-1 | CASSPKTSGGADTQYF | TGCGCCAGCAGCCCAAAGACTAGCGGGGGGGCAGATACGCAGTATTTT
few | TRBJ2-5 | NA | TRBV20-1 | CSASFGGLKTQYF | TGCAGTGCTAGTTTTGGGGGCCTAAAGACCCAGTACTTC
once | TRBJ2-7 | NA | TRBV28 | CASSLLGAESYEQYF | TGTGCCAGCAGTTTACTGGGGGCCGAGTCCTACGAGCAGTACTTC
few | TRBJ2-7 | NA | TRBV5-8 | CASSSDRSVYEQYF | TGTGCCAGCAGCTCCGACAGGTCCGTCTACGAGCAGTACTTC
few | TRBJ1-2 | NA | TRBV20-1 | CSATDSAGKGYTF | TGCAGTGCGACGGACAGCGCTGGAAAGGGCTACACCTTC
NA | TRBJ1-6 | TRBD1 | TRBV13 | CASSLLAVTGSLGSPLHF | TGTGCCAGCAGCTTACTAGCCGTGACAGGGTCCTTGGGTTCACCCCTCCACTTT
few | TRBJ2-7 | NA | TRBV28 | CASSSGSTRSYEQYF | TGTGCCAGCAGTTCCGGGTCCACTCGCAGCTACGAGCAGTACTTC
NA | TRBJ2-2 | NA | TRBV4-3 | CASNPLTGELFF | TGCGCCAGCAACCCCCTCACCGGGGAGCTGTTTTTT
NA | TRBJ1-2 | NA | TRBV20-1 | CSAGWQGRDYGYTF | TGCAGTGCTGGGTGGCAGGGTAGGGACTATGGCTACACCTTC
NA | TRBJ2-3 | TRBD1 | TRBV19 | CASSILTGTDTQYF | TGTGCCAGTAGTATCCTGACAGGGACAGATACGCAGTATTTT
NA | TRBJ2-7 | NA | TRBV5-4 | CASSLGVRESYEQYF | TGTGCCAGCAGCTTGGGTGTGAGGGAGTCCTACGAGCAGTACTTC
NA | TRBJ2-1 | NA | TRBV6-2/TRBV6-3 | CASSYSRAVGETQFF | TGTGCCAGCAGTTACTCGAGGGCAGTTGGTGAGACCCAGTTCTTC
NA | TRBJ2-5 | TRBD1 | TRBV12-5 | CASEETGETQYF | TGTGCTAGTGAAGAGACAGGGGAGACCCAGTACTTC
NA | TRBJ2-7 | NA | TRBV21-1 | CASSRQVEIAYEQYF | TGTGCCAGCAGCAGACAGGTGGAGATCGCCTACGAGCAGTACTTC
NA | TRBJ1-2 | NA | TRBV12-3/TRBV12-4 | CASKSGHSYGYTF | TGTGCCAGCAAATCGGGACATAGCTATGGCTACACCTTC
NA | TRBJ2-5 | NA | TRBV2 | CASRQGGGEETQYF | TGTGCCAGCAGGCAAGGGGGAGGCGAGGAGACCCAGTACTTC
few | TRBJ2-3 | NA | TRBV4-1 | CASSPLTLTSTDTQYF | TGCGCCAGCAGCCCCCTTACCCTCACTAGCACAGATACGCAGTATTTT
few | TRBJ2-4 | NA | TRBV7-9 | CASSAPSTFRGAKNIQYF | TGTGCCAGCAGCGCGCCGTCAACCTTCAGGGGAGCCAAAAACATTCAGTACTTC
NA | TRBJ2-7 | TRBD2 | TRBV5-1 | CASSIWTSGEFYEQYF | TGCGCCAGCAGCATTTGGACTAGCGGAGAGTTCTACGAGCAGTACTTC
NA | TRBJ1-2 | NA | TRBV2 | CASSEREYYGYTF | TGTGCCAGCAGTGAACGGGAGTACTATGGCTACACCTTC
NA | TRBJ1-4 | NA | TRBV20-1 | CSARVPVQATNEKRFF | TGCAGTGCTAGAGTCCCGGTACAAGCAACTAATGAAAAACGGTTTTTT